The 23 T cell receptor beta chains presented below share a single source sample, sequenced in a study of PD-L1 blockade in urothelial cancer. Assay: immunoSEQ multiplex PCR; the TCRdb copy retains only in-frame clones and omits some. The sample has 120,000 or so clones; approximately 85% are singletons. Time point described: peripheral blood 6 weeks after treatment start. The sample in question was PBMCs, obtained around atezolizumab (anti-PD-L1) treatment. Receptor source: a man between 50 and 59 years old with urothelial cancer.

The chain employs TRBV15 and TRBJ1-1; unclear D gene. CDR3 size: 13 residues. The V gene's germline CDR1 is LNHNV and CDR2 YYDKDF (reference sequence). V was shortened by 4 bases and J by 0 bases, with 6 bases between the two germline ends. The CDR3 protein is CATSIELNTEAFF. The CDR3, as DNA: TGTGCCACCAGCATCGAGCTGAACACTGAAGCTTTCTTT.

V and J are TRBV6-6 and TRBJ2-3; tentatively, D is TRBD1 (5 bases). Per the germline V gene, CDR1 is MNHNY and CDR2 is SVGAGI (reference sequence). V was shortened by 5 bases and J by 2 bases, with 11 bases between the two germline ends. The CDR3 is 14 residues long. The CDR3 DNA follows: TGTGCCAGCAGTCCCGGACAAACCACAGATACGCAGTATTTT. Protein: CASSPGQTTDTQYF.

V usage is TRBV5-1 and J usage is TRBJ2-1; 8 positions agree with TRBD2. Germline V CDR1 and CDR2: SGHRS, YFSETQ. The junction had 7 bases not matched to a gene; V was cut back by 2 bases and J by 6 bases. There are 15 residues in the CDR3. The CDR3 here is CASSLDLAGTNEQFF. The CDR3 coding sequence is TGCGCCAGCAGCTTAGACCTAGCGGGCACCAATGAGCAGTTCTTC.

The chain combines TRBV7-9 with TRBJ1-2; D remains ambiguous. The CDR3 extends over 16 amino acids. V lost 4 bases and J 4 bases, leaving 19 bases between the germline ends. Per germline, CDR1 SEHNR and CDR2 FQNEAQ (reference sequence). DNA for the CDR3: TGTGCCAGCAGCTCTTCGTGGCACAGTGATGGCTATGGCTACACCTTC. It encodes CASSSSWHSDGYGYTF.

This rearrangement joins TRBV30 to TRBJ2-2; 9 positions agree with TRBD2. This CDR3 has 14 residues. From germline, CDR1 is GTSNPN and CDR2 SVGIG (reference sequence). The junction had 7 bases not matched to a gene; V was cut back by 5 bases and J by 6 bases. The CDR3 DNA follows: TGTGCCTGGGTTGGGGGACTAGCAGCCGGGGAGCTGTTTTTT. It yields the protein CAWVGGLAAGELFF. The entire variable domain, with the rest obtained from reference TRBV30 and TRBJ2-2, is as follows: SQTIHQWPATLVQPVGSPLSLECTVEGTSNPNLYWYRQAAGRGLQLLFYSVGIGQISSEVPQNLSASRPQDRQFILSSKKLLLSDSGFYLCAWVGGLAAGELFFGEGSRLTVL.

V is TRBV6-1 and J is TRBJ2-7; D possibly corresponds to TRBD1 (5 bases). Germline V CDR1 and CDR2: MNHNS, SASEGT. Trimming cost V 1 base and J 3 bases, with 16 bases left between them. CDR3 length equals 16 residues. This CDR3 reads CASSEELGASDYEQYF. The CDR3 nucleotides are TGTGCCAGCAGTGAAGAGTTAGGGGCGTCAGACTACGAGCAGTACTTC.

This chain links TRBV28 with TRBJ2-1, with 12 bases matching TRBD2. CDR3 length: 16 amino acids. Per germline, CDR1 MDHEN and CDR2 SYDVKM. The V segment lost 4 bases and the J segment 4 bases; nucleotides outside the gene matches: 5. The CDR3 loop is CASSSKTSGSYNEQFF. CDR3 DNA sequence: TGTGCCAGCAGTTCTAAGACTAGCGGGAGTTACAATGAGCAGTTCTTC.

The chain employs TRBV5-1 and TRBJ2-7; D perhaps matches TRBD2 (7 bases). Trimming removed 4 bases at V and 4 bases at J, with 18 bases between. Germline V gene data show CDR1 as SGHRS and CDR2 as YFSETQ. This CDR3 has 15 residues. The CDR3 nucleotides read TGCGCCAGCAGCGGAGCCGGGGGGCCGGGGTACGAGCAGTACTTC. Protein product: CASSGAGGPGYEQYF.

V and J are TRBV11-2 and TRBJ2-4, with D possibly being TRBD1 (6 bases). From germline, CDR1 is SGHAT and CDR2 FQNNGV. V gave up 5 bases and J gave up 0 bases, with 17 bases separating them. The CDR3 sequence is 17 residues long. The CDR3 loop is CASSPTGLVVAKNIQYF. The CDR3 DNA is TGTGCCAGCAGCCCTACAGGGTTGGTGGTAGCCAAAAACATTCAGTACTTC.

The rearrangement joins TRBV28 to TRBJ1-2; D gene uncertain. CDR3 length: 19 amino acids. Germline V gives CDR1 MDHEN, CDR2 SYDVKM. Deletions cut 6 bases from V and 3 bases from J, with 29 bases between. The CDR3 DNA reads TGTGCCAGCAGGACATTCCTTATGGATGATTACAGCATAGACTATGGCTACACCTTC. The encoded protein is CASRTFLMDDYSIDYGYTF.

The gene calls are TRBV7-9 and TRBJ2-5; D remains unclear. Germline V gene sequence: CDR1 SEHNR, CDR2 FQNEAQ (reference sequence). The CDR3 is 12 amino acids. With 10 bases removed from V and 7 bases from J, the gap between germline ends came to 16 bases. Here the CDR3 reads CATTMMSGTQYF. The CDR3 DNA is TGTGCCACTACAATGATGTCGGGGACCCAGTACTTC.

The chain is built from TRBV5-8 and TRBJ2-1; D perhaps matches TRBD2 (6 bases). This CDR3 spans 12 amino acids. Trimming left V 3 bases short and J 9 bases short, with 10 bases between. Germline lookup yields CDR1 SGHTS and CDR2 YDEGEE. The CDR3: CASSWGVSEQFF. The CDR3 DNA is TGTGCCAGCAGCTGGGGGGTTAGTGAGCAGTTCTTC.

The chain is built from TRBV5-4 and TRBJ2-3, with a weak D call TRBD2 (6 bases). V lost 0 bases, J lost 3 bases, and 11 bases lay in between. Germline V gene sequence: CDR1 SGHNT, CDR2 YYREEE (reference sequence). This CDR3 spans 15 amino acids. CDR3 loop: CASSLAAGNTDTQYF. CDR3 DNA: TGTGCCAGCAGCTTGGCGGCGGGAAATACAGATACGCAGTATTTT.

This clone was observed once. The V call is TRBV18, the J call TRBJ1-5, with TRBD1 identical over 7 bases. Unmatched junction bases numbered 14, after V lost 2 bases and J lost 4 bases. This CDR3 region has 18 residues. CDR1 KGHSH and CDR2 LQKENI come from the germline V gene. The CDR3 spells CASSPGGGQNVFNQPQHF. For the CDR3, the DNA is TGTGCCAGCTCACCAGGTGGGGGACAGAACGTTTTTAATCAGCCCCAGCATTTT.

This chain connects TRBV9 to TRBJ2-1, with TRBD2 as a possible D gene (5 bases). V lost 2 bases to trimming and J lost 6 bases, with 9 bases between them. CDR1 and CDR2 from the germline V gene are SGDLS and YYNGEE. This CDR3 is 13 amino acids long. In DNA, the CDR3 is TGTGCCAGCAGCGTGGTAGCGTCCAATGAGCAGTTCTTC. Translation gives CASSVVASNEQFF. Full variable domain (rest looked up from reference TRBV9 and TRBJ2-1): DSGVTQTPKHLITATGQRVTLRCSPRSGDLSVYWYQQSLDQGLQFLIQYYNGEERAKGNILERFSAQQFPDLHSELNLSSLELGDSALYFCASSVVASNEQFFGPGTRLTVL.

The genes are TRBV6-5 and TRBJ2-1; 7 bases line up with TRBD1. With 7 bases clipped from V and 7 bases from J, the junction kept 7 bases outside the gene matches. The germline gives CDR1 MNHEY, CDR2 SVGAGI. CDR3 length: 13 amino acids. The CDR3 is CASTGQDGNEQFF. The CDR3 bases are TGTGCCAGCACCGGACAGGACGGTAATGAGCAGTTCTTC.

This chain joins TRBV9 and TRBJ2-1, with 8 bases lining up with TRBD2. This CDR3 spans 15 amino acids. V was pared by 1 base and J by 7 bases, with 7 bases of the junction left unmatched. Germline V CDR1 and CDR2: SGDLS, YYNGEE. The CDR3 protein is CASSVTGLALNEQFF. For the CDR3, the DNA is TGTGCCAGCAGCGTAACTGGACTAGCCTTAAATGAGCAGTTCTTC.

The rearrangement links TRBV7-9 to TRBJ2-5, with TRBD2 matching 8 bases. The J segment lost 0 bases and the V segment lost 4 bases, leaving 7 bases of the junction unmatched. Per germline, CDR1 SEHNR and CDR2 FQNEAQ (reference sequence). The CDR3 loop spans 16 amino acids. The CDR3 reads CASSSSGTRYQETQYF. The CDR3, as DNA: TGTGCCAGCAGCTCCTCCGGGACTAGGTACCAAGAGACCCAGTACTTC.

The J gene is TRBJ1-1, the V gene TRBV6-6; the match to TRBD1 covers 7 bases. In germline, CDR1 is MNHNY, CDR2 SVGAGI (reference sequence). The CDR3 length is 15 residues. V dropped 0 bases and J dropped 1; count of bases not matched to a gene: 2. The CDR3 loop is CASSYSGTANTEAFF. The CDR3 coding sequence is TGTGCCAGCAGTTACTCGGGGACAGCGAACACTGAAGCTTTCTTT.

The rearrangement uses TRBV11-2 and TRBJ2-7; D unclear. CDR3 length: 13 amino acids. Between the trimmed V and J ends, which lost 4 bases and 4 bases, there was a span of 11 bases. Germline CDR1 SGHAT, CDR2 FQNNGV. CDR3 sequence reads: CASSSTEWYEQYF. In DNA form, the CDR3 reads TGTGCCAGCAGCTCAACGGAGTGGTACGAGCAGTACTTC.

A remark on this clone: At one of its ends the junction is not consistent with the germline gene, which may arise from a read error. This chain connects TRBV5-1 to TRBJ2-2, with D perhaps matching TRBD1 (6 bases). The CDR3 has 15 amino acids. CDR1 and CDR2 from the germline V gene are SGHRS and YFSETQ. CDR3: CATKPGQAEHRGAVF. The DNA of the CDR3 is TGCGCCACCAAACCGGGACAAGCCGAACACCGGGGAGCTGTTTTT.

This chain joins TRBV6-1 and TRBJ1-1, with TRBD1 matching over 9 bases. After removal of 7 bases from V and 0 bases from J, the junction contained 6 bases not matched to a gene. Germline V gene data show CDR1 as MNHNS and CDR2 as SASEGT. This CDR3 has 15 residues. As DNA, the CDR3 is TGTGCCAGCAACAGGGGGCGGGGGATGAACACTGAAGCTTTCTTT. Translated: CASNRGRGMNTEAFF.

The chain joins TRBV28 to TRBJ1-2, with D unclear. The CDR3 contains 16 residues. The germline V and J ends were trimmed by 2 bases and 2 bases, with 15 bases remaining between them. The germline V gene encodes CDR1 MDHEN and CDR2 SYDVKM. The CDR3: CASSLPRRIGNYGYTF. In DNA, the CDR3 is TGTGCCAGCAGTTTACCCAGGAGGATTGGGAACTATGGCTACACCTTC.